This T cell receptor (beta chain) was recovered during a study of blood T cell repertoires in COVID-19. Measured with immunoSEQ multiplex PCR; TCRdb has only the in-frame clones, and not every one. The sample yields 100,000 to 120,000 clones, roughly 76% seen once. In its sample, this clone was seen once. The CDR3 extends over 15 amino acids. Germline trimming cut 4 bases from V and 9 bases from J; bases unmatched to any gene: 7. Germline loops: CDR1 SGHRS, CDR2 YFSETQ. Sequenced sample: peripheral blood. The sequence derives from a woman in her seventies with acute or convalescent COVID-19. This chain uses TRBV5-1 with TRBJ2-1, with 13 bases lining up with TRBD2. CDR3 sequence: CASSLTSGGAFEQFF. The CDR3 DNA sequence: TGCGCCAGCAGCCTTACTAGCGGGGGGGCCTTTGAGCAGTTCTTC.